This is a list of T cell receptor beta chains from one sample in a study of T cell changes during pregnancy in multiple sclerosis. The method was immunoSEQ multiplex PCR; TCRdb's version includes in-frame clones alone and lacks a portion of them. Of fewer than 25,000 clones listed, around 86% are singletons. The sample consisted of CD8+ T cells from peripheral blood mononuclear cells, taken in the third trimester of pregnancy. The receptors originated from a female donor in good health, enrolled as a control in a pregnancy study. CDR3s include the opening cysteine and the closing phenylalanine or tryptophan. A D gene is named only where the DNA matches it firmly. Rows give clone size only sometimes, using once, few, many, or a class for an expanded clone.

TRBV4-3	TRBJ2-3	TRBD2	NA	TGCGCCAGCAGCCGGGGGATTGGGCTAGCGGGGAGTAACACAGATACGCAGTATTTT	CASSRGIGLAGSNTDTQYF
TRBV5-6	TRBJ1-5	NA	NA	TGTGCCAGCAGCTTAGGACCCGGGATTTATCAGCCCCAGCATTTT	CASSLGPGIYQPQHF
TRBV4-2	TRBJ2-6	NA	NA	TGTGCCAGCAGCCCGAGGGCCCTATCTGGGGCCAACGTCCTGACTTTC	CASSPRALSGANVLTF
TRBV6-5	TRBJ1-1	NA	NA	TGTGCCAGCTACGGGAGGCAGAACACTGAAGCTTTCTTT	CASYGRQNTEAFF
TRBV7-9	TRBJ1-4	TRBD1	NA	TGTGCCAGCAGCTTAGAAGGGACAGGCATTGAAAAACTGTTTTTT	CASSLEGTGIEKLFF
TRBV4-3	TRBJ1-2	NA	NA	TGCGCCAGCAGCCAAGATGGCGGGAATGGCTACACCTTC	CASSQDGGNGYTF
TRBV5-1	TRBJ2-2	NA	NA	TGCGCCAGCAGCGTTTCCTCGGAGCTGTTTTTT	CASSVSSELFF
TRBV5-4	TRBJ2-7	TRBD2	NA	TGTGCCAGCAGCTGGGGGAGGGGCGAGCAGTACTTC	CASSWGRGEQYF
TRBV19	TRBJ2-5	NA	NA	TGTGCCAGTAGTATTGACACACAAGAGACCCAGTACTTC	CASSIDTQETQYF
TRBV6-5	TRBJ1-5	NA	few	TGTGCCAGCAGTTCGGACAGCTATCAGCCCCAGCATTTT	CASSSDSYQPQHF
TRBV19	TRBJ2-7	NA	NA	TGTGCCAGTAGTCCCCGACAGACCTTTACCTACGAGCAGTACTTC	CASSPRQTFTYEQYF
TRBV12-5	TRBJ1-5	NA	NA	TGTGCTAGTGGTTTGACATCATGGGAGGTTCAGCCCCAGCATTTT	CASGLTSWEVQPQHF
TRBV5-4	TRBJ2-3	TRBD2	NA	TGTGCCAGCAGCTTGGATTCGGGGGGAAGCACAGATACGCAGTATTTT	CASSLDSGGSTDTQYF
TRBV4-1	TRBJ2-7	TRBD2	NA	TGCGCCAGCAGCTTGGGACTAGCGGGGGGGTCTTATCACGAGCAGTACTTC	CASSLGLAGGSYHEQYF
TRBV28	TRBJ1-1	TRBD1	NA	TGTGCCAGCAGTGCCATACAGGGGGCGGATGAAGCTTTCTTT	CASSAIQGADEAFF
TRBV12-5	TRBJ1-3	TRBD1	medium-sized	TGTGCTAGTGGTTTGGTACAAGAGGGGGCAGGAAACACCATATATTTT	CASGLVQEGAGNTIYF
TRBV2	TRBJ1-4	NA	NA	TGTGCCAGCACGAACAGGGATCTTGAAAAACTGTTTTTT	CASTNRDLEKLFF
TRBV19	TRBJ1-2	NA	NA	TGTGCCAGTAGTCCAGGGTCCTATGGCTACACCTTC	CASSPGSYGYTF
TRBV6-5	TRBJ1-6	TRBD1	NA	TGTGCCAGCAGCCCCGACAGGGGAGGTTCACCCCTCCACTTT	CASSPDRGGSPLHF
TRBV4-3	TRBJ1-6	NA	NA	TGCGCCAGCAGCCAAGACAGCTCCTATAATTCACCCCTCCACTTT	CASSQDSSYNSPLHF
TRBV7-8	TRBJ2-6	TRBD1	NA	TGTGCCAGCAGTCTGGTGACAGGGCTTGCCAACGTCCTGACTTTC	CASSLVTGLANVLTF
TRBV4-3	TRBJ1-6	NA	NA	TGCGCCAGCAGCCAAGATCGGGGTCAGGATTCACCCCTCCACTTT	CASSQDRGQDSPLHF
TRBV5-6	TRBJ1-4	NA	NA	TGTGCCAGCAGCTTGGCCTTAACCGCGGCGAGTATAATTTTT	CASSLALTAASIIF
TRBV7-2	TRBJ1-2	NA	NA	TGTGCCAGCAGCTTAGGCGGGCCTCTAGTCGGTGGCTACACCTTC	CASSLGGPLVGGYTF
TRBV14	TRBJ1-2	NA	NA	TGTGCCAGCAGCCAAGACCAGGGCCCCTATGGCTACACCTTC	CASSQDQGPYGYTF
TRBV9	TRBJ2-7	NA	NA	TGTGCCAGCAGCGTAGATGATCGGGGGGAGCAGTACTTC	CASSVDDRGEQYF
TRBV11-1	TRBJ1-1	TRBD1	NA	TGTGCCAGCAGCTTATGGGACAGGGAGAACACTGAAGCTTTCTTT	CASSLWDRENTEAFF
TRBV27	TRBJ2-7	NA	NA	TGTGCCAGCAGTCTCCCAGGGAGGTCCTACGAGCAGTACTTC	CASSLPGRSYEQYF
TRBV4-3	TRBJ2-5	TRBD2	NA	TGCGCCAGCAGCCAGGCAGCGGGGGTTCAAGAGACCCAGTACTTC	CASSQAAGVQETQYF
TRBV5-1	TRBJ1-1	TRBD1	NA	TGCGCCAGCAGCTGGGGACAGGGAATTGAAGCTTTCTTT	CASSWGQGIEAFF
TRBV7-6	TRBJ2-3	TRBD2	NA	TGTGCCAGCAGCCTAACCTCGGGGGTTCGGGCAGGGGTTACTAGCGGGGCAGATACGCAGTATTTT	CASSLTSGVRAGVTSGADTQYF
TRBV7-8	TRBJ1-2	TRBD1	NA	TGTGCCAGCAGCCCCGCCTTGGGACAGACCTATGGCTACACCTTC	CASSPALGQTYGYTF
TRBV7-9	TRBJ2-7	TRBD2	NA	TGTGCCAGCAGCGCGCATTGGAGCGGGGGGGCCGACTACGAGCAGTACTTC	CASSAHWSGGADYEQYF
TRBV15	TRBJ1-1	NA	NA	TGTGCCACCAGCAGTGCCGTACAGGGGAACACTGAAGCTTTCTTT	CATSSAVQGNTEAFF
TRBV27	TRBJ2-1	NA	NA	TGTGCCAGCAGTTCCTGGGACGTCGGGGGCAATGAGCAGTTCTTC	CASSSWDVGGNEQFF
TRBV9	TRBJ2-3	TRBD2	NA	TGTGCCAGCAGCGCAGCGACTAGCGGAAGCACAGATACGCAGTATTTT	CASSAATSGSTDTQYF
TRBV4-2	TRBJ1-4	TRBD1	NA	TGTGCCAGCAGCCAAGAACAGGGGGCGAGTGAAAAACTGTTTTTT	CASSQEQGASEKLFF
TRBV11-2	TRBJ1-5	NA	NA	TGTGCCAGCAGCTTATGGAGGAATCAGCCCCAGCATTTT	CASSLWRNQPQHF
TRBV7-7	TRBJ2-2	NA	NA	TGTGCTAGCAGCCCAACGGATCGAGGGGGCGGGGAGCTGTTTTTT	CASSPTDRGGGELFF
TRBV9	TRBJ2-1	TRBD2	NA	TGTGCCAGCAGCGCCCCCGCCGCGGGGGGGGCCAGAAATGAGCAGTTCTTC	CASSAPAAGGARNEQFF
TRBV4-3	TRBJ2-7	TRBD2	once	TGCGCCAGCAGCCAAGGCGGGGGTCTCTACGAGCAGTACTTC	CASSQGGGLYEQYF
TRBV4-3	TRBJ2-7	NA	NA	TGCGCCAGCAGCCACAACGAAGCATACGAGCAGTACTTC	CASSHNEAYEQYF